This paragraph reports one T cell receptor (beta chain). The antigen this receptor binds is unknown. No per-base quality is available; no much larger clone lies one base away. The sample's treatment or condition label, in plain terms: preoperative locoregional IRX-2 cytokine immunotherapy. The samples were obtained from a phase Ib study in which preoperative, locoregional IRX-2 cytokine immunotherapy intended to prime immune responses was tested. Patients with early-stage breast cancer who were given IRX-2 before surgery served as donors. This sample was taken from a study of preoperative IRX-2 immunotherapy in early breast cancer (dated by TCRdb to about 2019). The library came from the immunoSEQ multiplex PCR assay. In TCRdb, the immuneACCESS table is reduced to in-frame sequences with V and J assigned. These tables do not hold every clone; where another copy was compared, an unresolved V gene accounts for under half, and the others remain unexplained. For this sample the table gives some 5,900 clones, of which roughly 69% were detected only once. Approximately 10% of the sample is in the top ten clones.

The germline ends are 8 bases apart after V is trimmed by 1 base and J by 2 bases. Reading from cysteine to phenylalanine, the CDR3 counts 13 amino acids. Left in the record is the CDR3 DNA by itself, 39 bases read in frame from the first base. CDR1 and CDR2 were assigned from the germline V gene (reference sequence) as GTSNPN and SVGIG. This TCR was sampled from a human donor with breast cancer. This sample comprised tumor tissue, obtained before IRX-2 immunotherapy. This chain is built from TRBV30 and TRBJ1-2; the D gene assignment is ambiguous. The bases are TGTGCCTGGAGTGGGCAACTGAACTATGGCTACACCTTC. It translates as CAWSGQLNYGYTF.